This T cell receptor (beta chain) is from a study of shared clonotypes between healthy human individuals (dated by TCRdb to the early 2020s). Context from the whole study: A couple of women and three men aged 18 to 49 years were included in the cohort. For each donor, three plates each were used for CD4 naive and CD4 memory, two plates were used for CD8 naive, and one plate was used for CD8 memory. To estimate repertoire size and how much clonotypes are shared between individuals, the study performed deep sequencing of blood TCR repertoires from a few healthy adults. Libraries were prepared and TCR repertoires were sequenced by different laboratories using diverse techniques, in order to increase sequencing depth and limit assay-specific biases. Each donor's leukapheresis produced roughly between roughly 0.94 and 9.5 billion PBMCs.

The investigation overall reported the following: Approximately 5% of naive CD4, 3.5% of naive CD8, around 2.3% of memory CD4, and more than 0.35% of memory CD8 clonotypes were shared across a few donors. Only blood was sampled, and tissue TCR repertoires likely differ from those in blood. Because the study included only a small number of donors, the genetic and exposure-history diversity represented was limited. Pairwise subsampling indicated that sequencing depth was expected to affect the degree of clonotype sharing among donors. Rarefaction of sorted-subset datasets indicated incomplete sequencing despite the large sequencing depth. Naive subsets generally had larger estimated clonotype richness than memory subsets did. Compared with non-shared clonotypes, clonotypes shared by all four sorted-subset donors had higher generation probabilities.

CDR1 SGHAT and CDR2 FQNNGV were looked up in the germline V gene. The CDR3, cysteine through phenylalanine, is 16 amino acids long. Kept here is only the CDR3 DNA, which spans 48 bases and is read in frame from base 1. Between the V and J ends, shortened by 3 bases and 7 bases respectively, the junction contains 18 bases. For the CD8 naive samples, CD45RO-negative cells were positively selected for CCR7, yielding a CD45RA+CCR7+ population from which TemRA cells were excluded. Healthy HIV-negative adults with no recently reported acute infections or vaccinations were included as donors. Every donor was a Caucasian adult residing in Nashville, Tennessee, USA. Blood was collected by leukapheresis, and PBMCs were isolated by Ficoll-Histopaque density gradient centrifugation and then cryopreserved in liquid nitrogen vapor phase. Analytical flow cytometry was used to check the purity and quantity of each magnetically sorted T cell population. Genomic DNA was isolated from every sorted fraction and measured by UV absorbance on a Nanodrop 2000c.

Using the deep immunoSEQ assay, multiplex PCR amplified TCR CDR3 regions from genomic DNA. Extracted genomic DNA from each cell subset was spread evenly across all wells of several immunoSEQ 96-well plates, with each plate serving as a replicate. Each replicate PCR for sorted subsets received around 0.2 ug genomic DNA, equal to around 32,000 T cell genomes. Purified libraries were measured with a Qubit 3.0 fluorometer, size-checked on a Bioanalyzer 2100, and measured again with the KAPA Library Quantification kit. Every immunoSEQ 96-well plate was sequenced on a dedicated single-read 150-cycle Illumina NextSeq 550 flow cell. The paper's data handling went like this. Because the immunoSEQ output included only junctional sequences and no quality scores, the filtering could not be the same as the filtering used for full-length reads. Sequences were annotated with PyIR, a Python wrapper for IgBLAST v1.9, and V/J genes and CDR3 were assigned using IMGT germline references. Reads were filtered out if the reads had weak V/J assignments (E-value above 1e-6), no CDR3, stop codons, out-of-frame junctions, or ambiguous translated residues. V3J clonotypes were defined as sequences sharing the same inferred V gene, J gene, and CDR3 amino acid sequence. Percentage overlap between repertoires was calculated by dividing the number of shared unique clonotypes by the size of the smaller repertoire. Three approaches were used to assess repertoire richness: RTK rarefaction, the Chao1 estimator, and Recon v2.1 estimates of unobserved clonotypes. For all TCRbeta clonotypes obtained by the gDNA method from four donors, generation probabilities were computed with OLGA. The immuneACCESS repertoire file appears here via TCRdb, limited to in-frame rearrangements. These files lack a portion of the clones; in checked studies, under half of the deficit traces to unresolved V genes, and the cause of the others is not known. The V and J calls and clone size come from that table; D and trimming were worked out from the DNA. The sample records some 2,100,000 clones, more than 85% of which are singletons. The ten top clones hold roughly 1.8% of the sample.

Note on this clone: Its cognate antigen has yet to be identified. It has no much larger one-base neighbor in the sample; base qualities were not kept.

The clonotype was recovered from a man aged 18 to 30 in good health. Some clones in this sample may be carry-over from other donors' samples. Recombination linked TRBV11-2 to TRBJ2-2, with the D segment identity uncertain. The sequencing input was naive CD8+ T cells from PBMCs. The sample's cell subset or site label is to be understood as: CD45RA+CCR7+. The CDR3 reads as follows: CASSFQRSPVDGELFF. The DNA is TGTGCCAGCAGCTTTCAGCGCTCTCCGGTGGACGGGGAGCTGTTTTTT. Extended through the reference TRBV11-2 and TRBJ2-2 proteins, this CDR3 yields the full variable domain: EAGVAQSPRYKIIEKRQSVAFWCNPISGHATLYWYQQILGQGPKLLIQFQNNGVVDDSQLPKDRFSAERLKGVDSTLKIQPAKLEDSAVYLCASSFQRSPVDGELFFGEGSRLTVL.